Below, 3 T cell receptor beta chains from the same sample are listed, as sequenced in a study of T cell responses to AZD1222 COVID-19 vaccine. The method was immunoSEQ multiplex PCR; TCRdb's version includes in-frame clones alone and lacks a portion of them. The data show roughly 190,000 clones, about 92% seen once. This specimen was peripheral blood, taken on day 0 of AZD1222 vaccination. The source is an adult in good health.

The rearrangement joins TRBV15 to TRBJ1-6; 7 bases are shared with TRBD1. This CDR3 is 16 amino acids long. The V gene end was trimmed by 4 bases and the J gene end by 2 bases; junction bases not matched to a gene: 5. The germline V gene has CDR1 LNHNV and CDR2 YYDKDF (reference sequence). DNA for the CDR3: TGTGCCACCAGCAATTGGGACAGCCCCTATAATTCACCCCTCCACTTT. Translated: CATSNWDSPYNSPLHF.

The CDR3 loop reads CASSSLTVYNEQFF. As DNA, the CDR3 is TGTGCCAGCAGTTCCTTGACAGTTTACAATGAGCAGTTCTTC. The rearrangement uses TRBV2 and TRBJ2-1; weak D call: TRBD1 (5 bases). The CDR3 extends over 14 amino acids. The V gene's germline CDR1 is SNHLY and CDR2 FYNNEI. Trimming stripped 5 bases from V and 4 bases from J, with 12 bases between.

This clone has only one observation. The gene calls are TRBV4-2 and TRBJ1-2; no definite D call. Germline loops: CDR1 LGHNA, CDR2 YNFKEQ. V lost 3 bases and J lost 8, with 19 bases in between. This CDR3 contains 15 residues. CDR3 in amino acids: CASSHAGDPREGYTF. Written as DNA, the CDR3 is TGTGCCAGCAGCCATGCCGGGGATCCTCGGGAAGGCTACACCTTC.